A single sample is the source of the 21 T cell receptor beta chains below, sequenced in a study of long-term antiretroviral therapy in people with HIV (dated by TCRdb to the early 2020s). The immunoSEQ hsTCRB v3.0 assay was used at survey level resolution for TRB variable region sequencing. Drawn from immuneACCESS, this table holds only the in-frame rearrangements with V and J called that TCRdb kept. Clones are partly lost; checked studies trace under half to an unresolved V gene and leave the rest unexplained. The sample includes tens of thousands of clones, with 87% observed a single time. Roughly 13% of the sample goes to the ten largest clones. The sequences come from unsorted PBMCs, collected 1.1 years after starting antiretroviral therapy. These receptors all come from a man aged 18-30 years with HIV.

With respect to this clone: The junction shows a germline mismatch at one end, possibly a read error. The CDR3 here is CASSSTGITGELFF. CDR3 bases: TGTGCTAGCAGCTCGACAGGGATCACCGGGGAGCTGTTTTTT. V is TRBV7-7 and J is TRBJ2-2; 7 bases match TRBD1. Germline-derived CDR1 and CDR2 are SSHAT and FNYEAQ (reference sequence). The CDR3 length is 14 residues.

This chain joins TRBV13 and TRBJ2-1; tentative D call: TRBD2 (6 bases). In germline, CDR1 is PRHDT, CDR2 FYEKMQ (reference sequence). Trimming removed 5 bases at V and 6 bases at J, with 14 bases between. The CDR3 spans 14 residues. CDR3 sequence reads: CASSPLTGGNEQFF. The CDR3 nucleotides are TGTGCCAGCAGCCCTCTAACCGGGGGCAATGAGCAGTTCTTC.

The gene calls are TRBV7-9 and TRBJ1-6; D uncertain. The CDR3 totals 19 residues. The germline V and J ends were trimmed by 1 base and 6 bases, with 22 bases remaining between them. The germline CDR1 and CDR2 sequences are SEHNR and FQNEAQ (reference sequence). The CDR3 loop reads CASSLGVARSATSNSPLHF. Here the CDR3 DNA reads TGTGCCAGCAGCTTAGGCGTGGCTCGCAGCGCCACAAGTAATTCACCCCTCCACTTT.

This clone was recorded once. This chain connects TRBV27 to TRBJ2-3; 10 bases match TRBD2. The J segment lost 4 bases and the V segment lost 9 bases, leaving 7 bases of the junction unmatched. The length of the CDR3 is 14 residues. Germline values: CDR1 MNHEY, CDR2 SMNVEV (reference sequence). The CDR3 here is CASSGLALADTQYF. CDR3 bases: TGTGCCAGTTCGGGACTAGCGTTAGCAGATACGCAGTATTTT.

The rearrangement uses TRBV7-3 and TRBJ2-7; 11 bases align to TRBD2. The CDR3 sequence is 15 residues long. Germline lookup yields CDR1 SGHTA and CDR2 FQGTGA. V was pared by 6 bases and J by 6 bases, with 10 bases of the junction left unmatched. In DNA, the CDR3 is TGTGCCAGCAGTTTAGGACTAGCGGGTTTCTCCGAGCAGTACTTC. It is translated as CASSLGLAGFSEQYF. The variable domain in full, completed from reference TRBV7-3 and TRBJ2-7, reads GAGVSQTPSNKVTEKGKYVELRCDPISGHTALYWYRQSLGQGPEFLIYFQGTGAADDSGLPNDRFFAVRPEGSVSTLKIQRTERGDSAVYLCASSLGLAGFSEQYFGPGTRLTVT.

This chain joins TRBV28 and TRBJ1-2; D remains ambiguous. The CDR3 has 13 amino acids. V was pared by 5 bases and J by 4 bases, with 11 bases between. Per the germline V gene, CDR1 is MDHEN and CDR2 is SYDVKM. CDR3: CASSGEPFYGYTF. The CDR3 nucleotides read TGTGCCAGCAGTGGAGAGCCCTTCTATGGCTACACCTTC.

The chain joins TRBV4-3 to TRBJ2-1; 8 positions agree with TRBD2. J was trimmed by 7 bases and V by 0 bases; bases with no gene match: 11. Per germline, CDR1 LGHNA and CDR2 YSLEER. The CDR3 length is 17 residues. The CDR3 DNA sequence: TGCGCCAGCAGCCAAGACCCTTCGGGAGGGCCTTCGAATGAGCAGTTCTTC. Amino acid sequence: CASSQDPSGGPSNEQFF.

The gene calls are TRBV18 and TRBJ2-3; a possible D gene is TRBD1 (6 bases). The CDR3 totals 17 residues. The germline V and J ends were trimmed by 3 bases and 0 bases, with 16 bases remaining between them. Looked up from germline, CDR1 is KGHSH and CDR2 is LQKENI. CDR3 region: CASSPRRDKPSTDTQYF. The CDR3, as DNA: TGTGCCAGCTCACCCCGCCGGGACAAACCTAGCACAGATACGCAGTATTTT.

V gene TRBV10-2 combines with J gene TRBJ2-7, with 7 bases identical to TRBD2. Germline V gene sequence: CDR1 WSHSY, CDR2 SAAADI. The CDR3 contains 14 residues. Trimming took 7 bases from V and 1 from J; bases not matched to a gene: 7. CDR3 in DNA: TGCGCCAGCAAGGACGAGCGGGGATCCTACGAGCAGTACTTC. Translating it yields CASKDERGSYEQYF.

The CDR3, as DNA: TGCGCCAGCAGCCGGCGGACAGGGGATGGGGAGACCCAGTACTTC. This gives the protein CASSRRTGDGETQYF. The gene calls are TRBV5-1 and TRBJ2-5, with TRBD1 matching 9 bases. The germline V gene encodes CDR1 SGHRS and CDR2 YFSETQ. V was pared by 4 bases and J by 5 bases, with 9 bases of the junction left unmatched. This CDR3 is 15 amino acids long.

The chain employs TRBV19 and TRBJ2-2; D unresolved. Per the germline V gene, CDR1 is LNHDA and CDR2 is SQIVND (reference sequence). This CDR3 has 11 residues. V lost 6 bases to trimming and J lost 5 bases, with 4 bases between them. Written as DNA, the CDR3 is TGTGCCAGTAGCACAACCGGGGAGCTGTTTTTT. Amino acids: CASSTTGELFF. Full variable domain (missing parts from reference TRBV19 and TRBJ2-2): DGGITQSPKYLFRKEGQNVTLSCEQNLNHDAMYWYRQDPGQGLRLIYYSQIVNDFQKGDIAEGYSVSREKKESFPLTVTSAQKNPTAFYLCASSTTGELFFGEGSRLTVL.

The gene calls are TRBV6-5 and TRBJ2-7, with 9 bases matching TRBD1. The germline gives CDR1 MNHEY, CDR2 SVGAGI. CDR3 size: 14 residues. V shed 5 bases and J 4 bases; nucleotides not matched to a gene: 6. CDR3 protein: CASSRGQGRYEQYF. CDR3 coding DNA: TGTGCCAGCAGTCGGGGACAGGGCAGATACGAGCAGTACTTC.

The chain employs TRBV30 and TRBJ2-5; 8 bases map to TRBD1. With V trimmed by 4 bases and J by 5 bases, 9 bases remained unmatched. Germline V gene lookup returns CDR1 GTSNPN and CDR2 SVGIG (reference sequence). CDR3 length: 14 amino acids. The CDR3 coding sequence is TGTGCCTGGAATTTAGGACAGGGCCGGGAGACCCAGTACTTC. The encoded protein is CAWNLGQGRETQYF.

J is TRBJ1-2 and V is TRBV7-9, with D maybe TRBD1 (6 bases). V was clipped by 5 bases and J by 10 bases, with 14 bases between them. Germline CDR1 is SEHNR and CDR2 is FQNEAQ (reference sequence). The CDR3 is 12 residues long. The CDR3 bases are TGTGCCAGCAGCGAGGGGGTTTTCTCCTACACCTTC. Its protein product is CASSEGVFSYTF.

CDR3 region: CSVVGGSAQETQYF. CDR3 nucleotide sequence: TGCAGCGTTGTGGGGGGAAGCGCCCAAGAGACCCAGTACTTC. This rearrangement joins TRBV29-1 to TRBJ2-5, with D perhaps TRBD2 (6 bases). CDR3 length: 14 residues. The ends were cut back, 4 bases at V and 1 base at J, with 13 bases in the middle. The germline V gene has CDR1 SQVTM and CDR2 ANQGSEA.

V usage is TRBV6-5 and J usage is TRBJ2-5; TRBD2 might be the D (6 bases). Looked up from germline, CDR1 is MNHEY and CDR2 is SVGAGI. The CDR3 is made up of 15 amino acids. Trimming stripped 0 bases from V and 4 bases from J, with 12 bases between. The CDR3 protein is CASSYSGQGGETQYF. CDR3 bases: TGTGCCAGCAGTTACTCGGGCCAGGGAGGAGAGACCCAGTACTTC.

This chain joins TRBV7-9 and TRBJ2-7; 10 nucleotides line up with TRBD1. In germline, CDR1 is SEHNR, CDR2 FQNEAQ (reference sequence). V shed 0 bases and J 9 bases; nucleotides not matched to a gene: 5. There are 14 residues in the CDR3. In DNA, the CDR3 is TGTGCCAGCAGCTTAGCGGGACAGGGGCAGGGGCAGTACTTC. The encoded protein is CASSLAGQGQGQYF.

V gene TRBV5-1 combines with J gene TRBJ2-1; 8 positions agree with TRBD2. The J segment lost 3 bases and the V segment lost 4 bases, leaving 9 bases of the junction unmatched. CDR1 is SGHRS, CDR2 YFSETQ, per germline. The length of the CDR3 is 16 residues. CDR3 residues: CASSQGGGGIYNEQFF. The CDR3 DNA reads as TGCGCCAGCAGCCAAGGCGGCGGGGGGATCTACAATGAGCAGTTCTTC.

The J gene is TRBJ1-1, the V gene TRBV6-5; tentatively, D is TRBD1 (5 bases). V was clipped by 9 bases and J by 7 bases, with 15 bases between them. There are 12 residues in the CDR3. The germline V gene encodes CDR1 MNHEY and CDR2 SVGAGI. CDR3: CASSGGIGEAFF. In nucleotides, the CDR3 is TGTGCCAGTTCGGGGGGGATTGGTGAAGCTTTCTTT.

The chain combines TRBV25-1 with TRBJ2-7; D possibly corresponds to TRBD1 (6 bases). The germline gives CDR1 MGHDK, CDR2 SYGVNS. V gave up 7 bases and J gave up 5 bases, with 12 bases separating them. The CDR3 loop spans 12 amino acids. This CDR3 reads CASTKGVHEQYF. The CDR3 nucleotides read TGTGCCAGCACCAAGGGGGTGCACGAGCAGTACTTC.

The CDR3 protein is CAIAAGPGTQYF. The CDR3 nucleotides are TGTGCCATCGCGGCGGGCCCGGGGACCCAGTACTTC. The J gene is TRBJ2-5, the V gene TRBV10-3, with D tentatively TRBD2 (5 bases). Trimming shortened V by 8 bases and J by 7 bases, and 14 bases separated the two germline ends. CDR1 and CDR2 (germline): ENHRY, SYGVKD. The CDR3 loop spans 12 amino acids.